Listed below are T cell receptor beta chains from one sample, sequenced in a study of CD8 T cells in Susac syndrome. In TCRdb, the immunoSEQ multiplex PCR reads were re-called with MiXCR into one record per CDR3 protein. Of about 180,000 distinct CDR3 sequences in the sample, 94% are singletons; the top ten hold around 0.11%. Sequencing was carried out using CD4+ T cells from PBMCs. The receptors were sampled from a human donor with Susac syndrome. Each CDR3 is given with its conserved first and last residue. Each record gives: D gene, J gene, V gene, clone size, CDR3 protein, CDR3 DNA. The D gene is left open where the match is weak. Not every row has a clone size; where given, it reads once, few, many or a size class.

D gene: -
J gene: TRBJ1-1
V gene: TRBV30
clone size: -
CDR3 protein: CAWTAPGATEAFF
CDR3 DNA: TGTGCCTGGACGGCCCCTGGGGCCACTGAAGCTTTCTTT

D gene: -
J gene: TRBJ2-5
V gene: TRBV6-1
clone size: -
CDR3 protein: CASRGRETQYF
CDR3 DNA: TGTGCCAGTCGGGGACGAGAGACCCAGTACTTC

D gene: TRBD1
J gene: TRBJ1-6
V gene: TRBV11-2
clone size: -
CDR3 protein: CASSILTGGSRNSPLHF
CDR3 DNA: TGTGCCAGCAGCATCCTTACAGGGGGCTCAAGGAATTCACCCCTCCACTTT

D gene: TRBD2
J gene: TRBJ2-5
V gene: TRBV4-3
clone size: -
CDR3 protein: CASSQELGTTSQETQYF
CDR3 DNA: TGCGCCAGCAGCCAAGAGCTCGGGACTACCTCCCAAGAGACCCAGTACTTC

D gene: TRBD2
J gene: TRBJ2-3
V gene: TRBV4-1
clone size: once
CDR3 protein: CASSQGTREGTDTQYF
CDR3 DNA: TGCGCCAGCAGCCAGGGGACTAGGGAGGGCACAGATACGCAGTATTTT

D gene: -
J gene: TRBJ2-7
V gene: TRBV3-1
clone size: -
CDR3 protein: CASSPSTGRGYEQYF
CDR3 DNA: TGTGCCAGCAGCCCGTCGACAGGAAGGGGCTACGAGCAGTACTTC

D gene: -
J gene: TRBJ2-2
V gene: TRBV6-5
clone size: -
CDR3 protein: CASSYSGVPGELFF
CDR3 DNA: TGTGCCAGCAGTTACTCCGGCGTCCCCGGGGAGCTGTTTTTT

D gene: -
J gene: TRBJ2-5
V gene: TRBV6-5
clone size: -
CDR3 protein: CASRQPSGAETQYF
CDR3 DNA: TGTGCCAGCAGACAACCCTCCGGGGCCGAGACCCAGTACTTC

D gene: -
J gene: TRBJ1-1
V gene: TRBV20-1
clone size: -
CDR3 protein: CSARDVRGPGTEAFF
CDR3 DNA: TGCAGTGCTAGAGACGTGCGGGGCCCCGGTACTGAAGCTTTCTTT

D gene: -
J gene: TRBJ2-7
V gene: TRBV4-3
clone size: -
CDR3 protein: CASSQVRWGQYEQYF
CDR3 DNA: TGCGCCAGCAGCCAAGTACGCTGGGGGCAGTACGAGCAGTACTTC

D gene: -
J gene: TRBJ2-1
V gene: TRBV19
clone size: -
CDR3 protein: CASSIDLNEQFF
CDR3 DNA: TGTGCCAGTAGTATAGATCTGAATGAGCAGTTCTTC

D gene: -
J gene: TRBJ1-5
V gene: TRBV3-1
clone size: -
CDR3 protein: CASSQTGEGGNQPQHF
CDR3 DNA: TGTGCCAGCAGCCAAACAGGCGAGGGGGGCAATCAGCCCCAGCATTTT

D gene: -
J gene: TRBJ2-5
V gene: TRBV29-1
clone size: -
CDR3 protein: CSARGVAQETQYF
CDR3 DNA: TGCAGCGCCAGGGGAGTGGCCCAAGAGACCCAGTACTTC

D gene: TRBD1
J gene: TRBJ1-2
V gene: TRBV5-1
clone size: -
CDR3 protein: CASSLTGGIKDYGYTF
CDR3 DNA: TGCGCCAGCAGCTTGACAGGGGGCATTAAGGACTATGGCTACACCTTC

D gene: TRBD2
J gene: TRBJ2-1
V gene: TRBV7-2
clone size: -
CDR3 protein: CASSSLAGAAPNNEQFF
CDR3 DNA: TGTGCCAGCAGCTCGCTAGCGGGGGCCGCGCCAAACAATGAGCAGTTCTTC

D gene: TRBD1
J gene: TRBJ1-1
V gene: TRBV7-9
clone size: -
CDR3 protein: CASSLSTGGFSEAFF
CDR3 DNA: TGTGCCAGCAGCTTAAGTACAGGGGGCTTCTCTGAAGCTTTCTTT

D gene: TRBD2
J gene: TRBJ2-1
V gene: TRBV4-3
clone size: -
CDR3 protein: CASSQDGTSGGDEQFF
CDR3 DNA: TGCGCCAGCAGCCAGGACGGGACTAGCGGGGGGGATGAGCAGTTCTTC